Sequencing of this TCR beta chain was carried out in a study of blood T cell repertoires in COVID-19. About the research overall: Spain, Italy and the United States supplied samples that represented acute and convalescent COVID-19. PBMCs, B-cell-depleted T cells, or T cells were the source of the cDNA or gDNA that made up the material.

Profiled with immunoSEQ multiplex PCR; TCRdb holds only in-frame clones, not every one. The sample has roughly 200,000 clones, around 86% seen once; the top ten hold around 6.6%. With 1 base removed from V and 6 bases from J, the gap between germline ends came to 7 bases. CDR3 length: 14 amino acids. Germline assignment: CDR1 SGHTA and CDR2 FQGTGA. The source of this sequence is a man in his forties or fifties with acute or convalescent COVID-19. Sequenced sample: peripheral blood. The chain combines TRBV7-3 with TRBJ1-6; D not resolved. As DNA, the CDR3 is TGTGCCAGCAGCTTAAGGGCGGGTAATTCACCCCTCCACTTT. As protein: CASSLRAGNSPLHF.